The clone carrying this T cell receptor beta chain was observed once. The data are from a study of blood T cell repertoires in COVID-19. On the study more broadly: Both acute and convalescent COVID-19 samples were obtained from the United States, Italy and Spain.

Per germline, CDR1 GTSNPN and CDR2 SVGIG (reference sequence). V dropped 3 bases and J dropped 2 bases, with 10 bases sitting between them. There are 13 residues in the CDR3. The participants were between roughly 18 and 100 years old and came from about two dozen US areas. Here immunoSEQ multiplex PCR was the method, and the copy in TCRdb shows in-frame clones only, minus some. Among 250,000 or so clones listed, approximately 89% were seen once. The J gene is TRBJ1-1, the V gene TRBV30; no definite D call. The sequence derives from a woman younger than 45 who had been exposed to COVID-19. The sequencing sample was made of PBMCs or T cells enriched from blood (not recorded which). The CDR3 here is CAWSLETNTEAFF. The CDR3 DNA is TGTGCCTGGAGCCTCGAAACAAACACTGAAGCTTTCTTT.